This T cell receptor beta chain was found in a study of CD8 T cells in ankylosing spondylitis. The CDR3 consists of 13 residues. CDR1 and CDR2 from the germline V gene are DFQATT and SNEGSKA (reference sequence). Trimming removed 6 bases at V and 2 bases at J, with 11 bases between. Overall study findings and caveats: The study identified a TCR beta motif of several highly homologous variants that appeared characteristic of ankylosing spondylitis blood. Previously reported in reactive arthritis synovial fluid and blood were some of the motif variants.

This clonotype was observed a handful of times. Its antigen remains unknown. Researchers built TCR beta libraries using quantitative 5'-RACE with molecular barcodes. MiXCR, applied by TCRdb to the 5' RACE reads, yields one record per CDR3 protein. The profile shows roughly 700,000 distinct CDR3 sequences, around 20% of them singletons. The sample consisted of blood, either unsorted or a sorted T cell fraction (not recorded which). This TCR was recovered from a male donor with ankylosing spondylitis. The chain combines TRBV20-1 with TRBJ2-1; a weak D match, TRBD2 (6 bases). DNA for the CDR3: TGCAGTGCCATAGCGGTCGCCTACAATGAGCAGTTCTTC. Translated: CSAIAVAYNEQFF.